This T cell receptor (beta chain) was found in a study of OX40 agonist ivuxolimab in advanced cancers. Per the germline V gene, CDR1 is SNHLY and CDR2 is FYNNEI. V gave up 6 bases and J gave up 5 bases; unmatched junction bases: 13. The CDR3 consists of 16 residues. Profiled with immunoSEQ multiplex PCR; TCRdb holds only in-frame clones, not every one. The sample consists of approximately 80,000 clones, 80% to 90% of them appearing once. The chain couples TRBV2 to TRBJ2-5, with TRBD2 identical over 9 bases. This clonotype was obtained from an adult with an advanced solid tumor such as melanoma, head and neck, liver or kidney cancer. The sample was CD4+ or CD8+ T cells sorted from blood, taken in a trial of the OX40 agonist ivuxolimab. The CDR3 nucleotides are TGTGCCAGCAGCGCGGGGGGACTAGGGACTAGCGAGACCCAGTACTTC. As protein: CASSAGGLGTSETQYF.